The rows below give T cell receptor beta chains drawn from one sample of a study of T cells after yellow fever vaccination. TCRdb independently ran MiXCR on the 5' RACE reads; one entry per CDR3 protein. The sample lists roughly 500,000 distinct CDR3 sequences, roughly 21% seen once, with roughly an eighth in the top ten. Sequencing used PBMCs, obtained 15 days after the yellow fever booster vaccination. These receptors were obtained from a man between 25 and 39 years old who received the YFV17D yellow fever vaccine. CDR3s include the opening cysteine and the closing phenylalanine or tryptophan. The D gene is left open where the match is weak. Clone size appears in some rows only: once, few, many, or a class for an expanded clone.

size | D | J | V | DNA | CDR3
- | - | TRBJ2-7 | TRBV27 | TGTGCCAGCACTAGAGAGCAGTACTTC | CASTREQYF
- | TRBD2 | TRBJ2-3 | TRBV7-3 | TGTGCCAGCAGCTGGACCCCGGGGGGTAGCACAGATACGCAGTATTTT | CASSWTPGGSTDTQYF
few | TRBD2 | TRBJ2-1 | TRBV7-9 | TGTGCCAGCAGCTTAGTGGGGACTAGTTCTAATGAGCAGTTCTTC | CASSLVGTSSNEQFF
- | TRBD2 | TRBJ2-2 | TRBV27 | TGTGCCAGCAGTCCTCTGGTAGCGGGAGTGGGCACCGGGGAGCTGTTTTTT | CASSPLVAGVGTGELFF
few | - | TRBJ1-2 | TRBV10-1 | TGCGCCAGCAGTGAGTCGACCGGGGGCTCCTATGGCTACACCTTC | CASSESTGGSYGYTF
- | TRBD2 | TRBJ2-5 | TRBV20-1 | TGCAGTGCCATCTCGACTAGCGGGAGAGAGACCCAGTACTTC | CSAISTSGRETQYF
few | TRBD2 | TRBJ2-1 | TRBV6-2/TRBV6-3 | TGTGCCAGCAGTATCCGGACTAGCGGAGGCGAGCAGTTCTTC | CASSIRTSGGEQFF
- | - | TRBJ2-7 | TRBV7-9 | TGTGCCAGCAGCTTAGGGGGGGTCGAGCAGTACTTC | CASSLGGVEQYF
few | - | TRBJ2-3 | TRBV6-1 | TGTGCCAGCAGAGCTGATACAGGGTGGGCAGGGACAGATACGCAGTATTTT | CASRADTGWAGTDTQYF
few | - | TRBJ2-3 | TRBV29-1 | TGCAGCGTCGTTGACTTTGGCGGGGTTACAGATACGCAGTATTTT | CSVVDFGGVTDTQYF
many | - | TRBJ2-5 | TRBV12-3/TRBV12-4 | TGTGCCAGCAGTTTTGCGACAGTACAAGAGACCCAGTACTTC | CASSFATVQETQYF
few | TRBD2 | TRBJ2-5 | TRBV14 | TGTGCCAGCAGCATTTTAGCGGGGTACCAAGAGACCCAGTACTTC | CASSILAGYQETQYF
few | TRBD2 | TRBJ2-3 | TRBV12-3/TRBV12-4 | TGTGCCAGTCTAAGGCGGGAGAAGCCAGATACGCAGTATTTT | CASLRREKPDTQYF
- | - | TRBJ2-3 | TRBV10-3 | TGTGCCATCCGCAGGGCCGATACGCAGTATTTT | CAIRRADTQYF
- | - | TRBJ2-1 | TRBV7-2 | TGTGCCAGCAGCTCAGTAGCGGCTAATGAGCAGTTCTTC | CASSSVAANEQFF
few | - | TRBJ2-7 | TRBV5-1 | TGCGCCAGCAGCTTGGCCGCGGGGTGGTACGAGCAGTACTTC | CASSLAAGWYEQYF
- | - | TRBJ1-2 | TRBV5-5 | TGTGCCAGCAGCTTGGGCATTTCTAGGGCTCACTATGGCTACACCTTC | CASSLGISRAHYGYTF
once | - | TRBJ2-4 | TRBV6-6 | TGTGCCAGCAGTGCCGCTAACAACATTCAGTACTTC | CASSAANNIQYF
- | - | TRBJ1-6 | TRBV28 | TGTGCCAGCAACTTACAGGGCTCCTATAATTCACCCCTCCACTTT | CASNLQGSYNSPLHF
- | TRBD1 | TRBJ2-5 | TRBV18 | TGTGCCAGCTCACCCGGCCGAAAGGGGGCCGGAGAGACCCAGTACTTC | CASSPGRKGAGETQYF
- | - | TRBJ2-1 | TRBV20-1 | TGCAGTGCTGGGGGCGGCGGGGACTACAATGAGCAGCTCTTC | CSAGGGGDYNEQLF
- | TRBD2 | TRBJ2-3 | TRBV20-1 | TGCAGTGCTAGAAAACTAGCGGGAGTTGCAGATACGCAGTATTTT | CSARKLAGVADTQYF
many | TRBD1 | TRBJ1-2 | TRBV7-9 | TGTGCCAGCAGTTTACAACAGGGGTATGGCTACACCTTC | CASSLQQGYGYTF
- | - | TRBJ2-6 | TRBV28 | TGTGCCAGCACCTCGAACCCCGCTGGGGCCAACGTCCTGACTTTC | CASTSNPAGANVLTF
few | TRBD1 | TRBJ2-1 | TRBV12-3/TRBV12-4 | TGTGCCAGCAGCAGGGACAGGGTATCCGACAATGAGCAGTTCTTC | CASSRDRVSDNEQFF
few | - | TRBJ2-2 | TRBV5-5 | TGTGCCAGCAGCTTGAAGACAGGCCGGACCGGGGAGCTGTTTTTT | CASSLKTGRTGELFF
few | - | TRBJ2-3 | TRBV15 | TGTGCCACCAGCTTACCCGGGACCCAGGAACGGGATACGCAGTATTTT | CATSLPGTQERDTQYF
few | - | TRBJ2-7 | TRBV27 | TGTGCCAGTTCTTCCGAGGGGGGAGTCGCTTCCTACGAGCAGTACTTC | CASSSEGGVASYEQYF
- | - | TRBJ2-7 | TRBV27 | TGTGCCAGCGGAACCGCTTCGGGGGCGAACTCCTACGAGCAGTACTTC | CASGTASGANSYEQYF
- | TRBD1 | TRBJ2-1 | TRBV4-3 | TGCGCCAGCAGCCAAGGACAGGGCAGGGCCAATAAGCAGTTCTTC | CASSQGQGRANKQFF
- | - | TRBJ2-1 | TRBV5-1 | TGCGCCAGCAGCTTGGCTGTGCGGAATGAGCAGTTCTTC | CASSLAVRNEQFF
- | TRBD1 | TRBJ2-1 | TRBV5-5 | TGTGCCAGCAGCTTGGGGACAGGGACCAATGAGCAGTTCTTC | CASSLGTGTNEQFF
- | - | TRBJ1-1 | TRBV12-3/TRBV12-4 | TGTGCCAGCAGTTTAGTTGAAGGAGTTGGCACTGAAGCTTTCTTT | CASSLVEGVGTEAFF
- | - | TRBJ2-2 | TRBV10-2 | TGCGCCAGCAGTGATCCAACGGGGGCGGTTAACACCGGGGAGCTGTTTTTT | CASSDPTGAVNTGELFF
few | TRBD2 | TRBJ2-5 | TRBV25-1 | TGTGCCAGCACCCCCCAGCGGGATATGAGGGAGACCCAGTACTTC | CASTPQRDMRETQYF
- | TRBD2 | TRBJ2-5 | TRBV5-1 | TGCGCCAGCAGCTTGCCTAGCGGGAGGGAGACCCAGTACTTC | CASSLPSGRETQYF
- | - | TRBJ1-1 | TRBV2 | TGTGCCAGCAATCGAGGGGCGGGCACTGAAGCTTTCTTT | CASNRGAGTEAFF